The clone carrying this TCR beta chain was seen more than once but under ten times. This CDR3 has 14 residues. V dropped 1 base and J dropped 2 bases, with 9 bases sitting between them. Per the germline V gene, CDR1 is MNHNS and CDR2 is SASEGT. TCRdb itself ran the 5' RACE reads through MiXCR, one entry per CDR3 protein. The sample consists of around 84,000 distinct CDR3 sequences, about 12% of them appearing once. These data are taken from a study of early T cells in non-severe SARS-CoV-2 infection. The TCR originated in an adult who was a healthcare worker with PCR-confirmed SARS-CoV-2 infection or an uninfected control (not recorded which). V usage is TRBV6-1 and J usage is TRBJ2-7, with D possibly being TRBD1 or TRBD2 (5 bases each). Material: whole blood. The CDR3 DNA sequence: TGTGCCAGCAGTGAAGTCTGGGGACCCTACGAGCAGTACTTC. Encoded protein: CASSEVWGPYEQYF.